This T cell receptor (beta chain) appears in the sequencing data of a study of shared clonotypes between healthy human individuals. Study-wide findings and caveats: Donor clonotype sharing was expected to depend on sequencing depth.

Every donor was a Caucasian adult from Nashville, Tennessee. Losses at the gene ends were 4 bases for V and 0 bases for J; bases not matched to a gene: 2. The germline CDR1 and CDR2 sequences are SQVTM and ANQGSEA. The CDR3 spans 14 residues. Unsorted PBMC contributed roughly 300 ng DNA, tens of thousands of T cell genomes, to each replicate PCR. Profiling relied on immunoSEQ multiplex PCR, and the TCRdb table lists in-frame clones only, not all of them. The sample lists 400,000 to 500,000 clones, 75% to 85% occurring once. As regards this clone: Its target is not known.

The sequence was collected from a middle-aged woman in good health. Some clones in this sample may be carry-over from other donors' samples. Input material: PBMCs. The chain links TRBV29-1 to TRBJ1-5, with TRBD1 matching 8 bases. CDR3 nucleotide sequence: TGCAGCGTTGCGGGACAGGATAGCAATCAGCCCCAGCATTTT. As protein: CSVAGQDSNQPQHF.